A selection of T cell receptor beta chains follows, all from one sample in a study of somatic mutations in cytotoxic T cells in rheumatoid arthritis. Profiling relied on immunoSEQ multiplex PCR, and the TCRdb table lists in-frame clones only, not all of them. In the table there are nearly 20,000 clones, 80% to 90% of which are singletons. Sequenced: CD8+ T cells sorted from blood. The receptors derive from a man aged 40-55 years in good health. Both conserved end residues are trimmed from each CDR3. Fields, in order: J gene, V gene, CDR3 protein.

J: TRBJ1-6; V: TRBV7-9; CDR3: ASSFVDYNSPLH
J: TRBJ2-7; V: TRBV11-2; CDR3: ASSETYSLNTQY
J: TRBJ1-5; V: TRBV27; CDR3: ASSLVGGNQPQH
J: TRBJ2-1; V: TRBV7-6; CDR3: ARLGTSGNNEQF
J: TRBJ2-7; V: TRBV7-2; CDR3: ASSPGQGAYEQY
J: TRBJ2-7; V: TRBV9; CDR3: ASSPPTGRGSSYEQY
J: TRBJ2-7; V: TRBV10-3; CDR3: AIGGAPGLAGEVSYEQY
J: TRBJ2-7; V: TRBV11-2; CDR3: ASSLGSSYEQY
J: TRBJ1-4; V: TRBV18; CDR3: ASSLDRGRGKLF
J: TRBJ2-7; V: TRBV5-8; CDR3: ASSFGRVTYEQY
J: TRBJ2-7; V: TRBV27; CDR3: ASSSTSVGEQY
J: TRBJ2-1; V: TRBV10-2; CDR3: ASSLPGDRPNEQF
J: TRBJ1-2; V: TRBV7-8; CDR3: ASSSQGKNGYT
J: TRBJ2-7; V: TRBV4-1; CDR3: ASSQSWPSGIYEQY
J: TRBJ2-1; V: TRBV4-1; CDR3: ASSQDKSYHEQF
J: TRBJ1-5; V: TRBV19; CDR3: ASTAFPGDDSNQPQH
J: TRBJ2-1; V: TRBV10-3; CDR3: AISKGQKPEQF
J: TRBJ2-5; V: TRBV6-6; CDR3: ASSLTGGEETQY
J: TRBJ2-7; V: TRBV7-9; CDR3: ASSYPGTGGEQY
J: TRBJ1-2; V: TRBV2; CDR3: ASRQGTNYGYT
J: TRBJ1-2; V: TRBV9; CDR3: ASTLGGANYGYT
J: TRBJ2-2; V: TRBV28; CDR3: ASRTSGTGELF
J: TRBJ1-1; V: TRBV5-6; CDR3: ASSLDWTSNTEAF
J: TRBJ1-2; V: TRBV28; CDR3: ASSLGSAYYGYT
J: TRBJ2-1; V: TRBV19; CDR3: ASSSGGFRSSAFNEQF
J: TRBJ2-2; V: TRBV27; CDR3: ASQANTGELF
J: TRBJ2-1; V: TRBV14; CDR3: ASSQEGGLAGFNNEQF
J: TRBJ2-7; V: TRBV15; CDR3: ATSRDPVMLASGSREQY
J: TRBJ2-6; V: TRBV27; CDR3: ATSPSGANVLT
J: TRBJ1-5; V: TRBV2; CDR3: ASSTRQANQPQH
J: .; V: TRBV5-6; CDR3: ASSLLGYEQY
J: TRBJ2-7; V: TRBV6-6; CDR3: ASSYPPSGRRYEQY
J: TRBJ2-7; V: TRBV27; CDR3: ASSYGAAPSYEQY
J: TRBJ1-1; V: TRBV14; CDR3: ASSPIAGSTEAF
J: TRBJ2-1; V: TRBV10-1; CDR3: ASKGEGSPEQF
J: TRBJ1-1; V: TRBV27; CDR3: ASRVQGRGGTEAF
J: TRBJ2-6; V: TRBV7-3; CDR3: ASSLSGTGGAGANVLT
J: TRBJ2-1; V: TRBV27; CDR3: ASSSGTSGRDEQF
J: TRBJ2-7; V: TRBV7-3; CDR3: ASSFTGTGAYEQY
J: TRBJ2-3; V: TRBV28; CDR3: ASSLPGLAGGYVGTDTQY
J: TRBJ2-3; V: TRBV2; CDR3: AISGSTDTQY
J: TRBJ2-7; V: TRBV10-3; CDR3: AISPQSSYEQY
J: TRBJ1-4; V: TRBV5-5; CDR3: ASSLAGTGGNEKLF
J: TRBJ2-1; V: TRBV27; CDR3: ASSLLAGALYNEQF
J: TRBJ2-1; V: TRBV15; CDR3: ATSKDSYNEQF
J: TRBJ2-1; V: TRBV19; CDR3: ASSIVAGVANEQF
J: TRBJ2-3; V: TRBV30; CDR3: AWSRTGNTDTQY
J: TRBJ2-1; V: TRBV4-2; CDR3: ASSQKGLGYNEQF
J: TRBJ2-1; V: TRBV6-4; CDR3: ASSEGEGTYNEQF
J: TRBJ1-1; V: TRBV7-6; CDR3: ASRIITLTPENTEAF
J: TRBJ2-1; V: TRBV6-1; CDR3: ASSETLADYNEQF
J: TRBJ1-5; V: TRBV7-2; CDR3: ASSLVNWEFNQPQH
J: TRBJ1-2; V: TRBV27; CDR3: ASGPLRGQGGYGYT